Following are 6 T cell receptor beta chains from one sample sequenced in a study of OX40 agonist ivuxolimab in advanced cancers. Libraries were prepared by immunoSEQ multiplex PCR; TCRdb keeps only in-frame clonotypes and omits some of them. In the table there are roughly 60,000 clones, under 95% of which are singletons. The material was CD4+ or CD8+ T cells sorted from blood, obtained in a trial of the OX40 agonist ivuxolimab. The origin of the receptors is an adult with an advanced solid tumor such as melanoma, head and neck, liver or kidney cancer.

This rearrangement joins TRBV5-5 to TRBJ2-7, with TRBD1 matching over 10 bases. The CDR3 spans 15 residues. The V and J ends lost 1 base and 2 bases, in that order; junction bases with no gene match: 3. The germline CDR1 and CDR2 sequences are SGHKS and YYEKEE (reference sequence). The CDR3 loop is CASSLWTGGTYEQYF. Here the CDR3 DNA reads TGTGCCAGCAGCTTGTGGACAGGGGGAACCTACGAGCAGTACTTC.

V is TRBV5-1 and J is TRBJ1-5; TRBD1 agrees at 10 bases. This CDR3 spans 15 amino acids. The germline V gene has CDR1 SGHRS and CDR2 YFSETQ. The V segment lost 2 bases and the J segment 6 bases; nucleotides outside the gene matches: 5. The CDR3 bases are TGCGCCAGCAGCTTCGGGACAGGGGAGAGTCAGCCCCAGCATTTT. Translated: CASSFGTGESQPQHF. Variable domain in full (rest from reference TRBV5-1 and TRBJ1-5): KAGVTQTPRYLIKTRGQQVTLSCSPISGHRSVSWYQQTPGQGLQFLFEYFSETQRNKGNFPGRFSGRQFSNSRSEMNVSTLELGDSALYLCASSFGTGESQPQHFGDGTRLSIL.

As DNA, the CDR3 is TGTGCCAGCACCCTCGGGGGCGGGAGGGGCAAGAGCTACGAGCAGTACTTC. Translation: CASTLGGGRGKSYEQYF. J is TRBJ2-7 and V is TRBV7-9; 9 bases match TRBD2. This CDR3 has 17 residues. J lost 3 bases, V lost 7 bases, and 16 bases had no gene match. Germline assignment: CDR1 SEHNR and CDR2 FQNEAQ (reference sequence).

This rearrangement joins TRBV18 to TRBJ2-4; D perhaps matches TRBD2 (6 bases). The CDR3 extends over 14 amino acids. V dropped 3 bases and J dropped 4 bases, with 10 bases sitting between them. CDR1 and CDR2 from the germline V gene are KGHSH and LQKENI. CDR3 loop: CASSPSSAKNIQYF. The CDR3 nucleotides read TGTGCCAGCTCACCGTCTAGCGCAAAAAACATTCAGTACTTC.

V is TRBV11-1 and J is TRBJ2-7; the D is unclear. The CDR3 is made up of 12 amino acids. Deletions cut 5 bases from V and 3 bases from J, with 8 bases between. CDR1 and CDR2 from the germline V gene are SGHAT and FQDESV (reference sequence). CDR3 DNA: TGTGCCAGCAGCCGCGGTGGCTACGAGCAGTACTTC. This gives the protein CASSRGGYEQYF.

The chain employs TRBV18 and TRBJ2-7; tentatively, D is TRBD1 (6 bases). Germline assignment: CDR1 KGHSH and CDR2 LQKENI. The CDR3 is made up of 12 amino acids. Between the trimmed V and J ends, which lost 4 bases and 3 bases, there was a span of 7 bases. The CDR3 here is CASSQGVYEQYF. The CDR3 coding sequence is TGTGCCAGCTCACAGGGGGTCTACGAGCAGTACTTC.